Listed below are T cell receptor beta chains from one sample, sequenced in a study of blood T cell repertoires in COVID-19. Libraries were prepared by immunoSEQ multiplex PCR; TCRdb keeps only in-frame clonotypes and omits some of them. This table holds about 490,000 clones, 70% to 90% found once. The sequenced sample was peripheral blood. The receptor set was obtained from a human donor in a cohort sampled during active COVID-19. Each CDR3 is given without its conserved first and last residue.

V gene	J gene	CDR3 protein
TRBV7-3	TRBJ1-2	ASSPQAGDGYT
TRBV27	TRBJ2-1	ASSLAGGEYNEQF
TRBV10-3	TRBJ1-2	AITGPGTGSYGYT
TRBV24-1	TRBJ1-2	ATSDRGFNYGYT
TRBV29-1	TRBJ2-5	SVEDLIGGFQETQY
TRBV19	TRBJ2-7	ASSMWNRNYEQY
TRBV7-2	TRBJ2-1	ASSLGQTSNEQF
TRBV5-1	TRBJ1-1	ASSQMRTGLNTEAF
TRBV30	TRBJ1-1	AWSSQVTEAF
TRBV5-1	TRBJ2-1	ASSLASGTTYNEQF
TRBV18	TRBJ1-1	ASSPPQMNTEAF
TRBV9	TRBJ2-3	ASATQGDTQY
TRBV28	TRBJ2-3	ASSFEVLKRTDTQY
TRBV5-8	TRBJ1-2	ASSLGQNYGYT
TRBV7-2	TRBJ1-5	ASRKGGNENQPQH
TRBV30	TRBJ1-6	AWTPAAGTYNSPLH
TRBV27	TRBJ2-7	ASSLQAQSYEQY
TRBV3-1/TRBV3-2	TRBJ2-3	ASSRHGTDTQY
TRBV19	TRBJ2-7	ASSPDSGITYEQY
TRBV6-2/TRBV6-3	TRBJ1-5	ASSYSRGPTYSNQPQH
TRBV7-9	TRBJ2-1	ASSTSGSSYNEQF
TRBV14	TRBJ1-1	ASSRSVNTEAF
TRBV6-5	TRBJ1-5	ASSYGRGPNQPQH
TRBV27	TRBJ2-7	ASSSTSSWERVYEQY
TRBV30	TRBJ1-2	AWSVYSEGYT
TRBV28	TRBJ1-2	ASSSPEQRYGYT
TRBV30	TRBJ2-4	AWSVRDSGSKNIQY
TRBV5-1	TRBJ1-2	ASSPRGAGRDYGYT
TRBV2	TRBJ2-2	ASSDPMDRGRTGELF
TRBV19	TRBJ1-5	ASSRRQAYSNQPQH
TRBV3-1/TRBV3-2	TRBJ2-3	ASSQESRGRDTQY
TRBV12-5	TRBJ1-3	ASGLGAASSGNTIY
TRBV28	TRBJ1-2	ASTQGPRNYGYT
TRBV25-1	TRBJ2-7	ASSAAGALYEQY
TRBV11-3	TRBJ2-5	ASSRGQQETQY
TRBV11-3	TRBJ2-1	ASSLEGTGHNEQF
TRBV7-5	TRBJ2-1	ARSQPARTSGEGGYNEQF
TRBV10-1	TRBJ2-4	ASSSGAIQY
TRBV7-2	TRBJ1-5	ASSRGGPSGQPQH
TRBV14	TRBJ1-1	AGSSPGQEAF
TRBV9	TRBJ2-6	ASSVRAVAGANVLT
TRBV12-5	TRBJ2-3	ASGLARRGLGSSDTQY
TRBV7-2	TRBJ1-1	ASSYGDRGTEAF
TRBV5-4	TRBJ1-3	ASSLAGGGNTIY
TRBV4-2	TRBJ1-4	ASSQDPRGTEKLF
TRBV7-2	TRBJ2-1	ASSRSGTSGVTYNEQF
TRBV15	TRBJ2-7	ATSRSSGVFYEQY
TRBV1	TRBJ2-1	TSSQGTSGRQF